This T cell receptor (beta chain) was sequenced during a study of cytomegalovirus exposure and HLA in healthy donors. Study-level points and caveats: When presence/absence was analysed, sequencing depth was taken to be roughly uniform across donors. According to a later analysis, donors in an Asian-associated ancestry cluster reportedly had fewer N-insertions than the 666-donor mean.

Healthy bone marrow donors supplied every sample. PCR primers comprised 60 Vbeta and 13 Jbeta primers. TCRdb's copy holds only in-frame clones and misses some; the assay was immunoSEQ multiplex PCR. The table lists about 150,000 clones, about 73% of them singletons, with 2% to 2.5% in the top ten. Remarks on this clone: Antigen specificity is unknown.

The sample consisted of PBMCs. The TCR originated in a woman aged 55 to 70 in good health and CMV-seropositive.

The CDR3 spells CASSPSVWVLGGHFGAFF. The CDR3 nucleotides read TGTGCCAGCAGCCCATCCGTTTGGGTCCTAGGGGGACATTTTGGAGCTTTCTTT. The rearrangement joins TRBV28 to TRBJ1-1; a possible D gene is TRBD1 (6 bases). Trimming removed 6 bases from V and 10 bases from J, with 33 bases in between. Germline V lookup: CDR1 MDHEN, CDR2 SYDVKM. This CDR3 contains 18 residues.